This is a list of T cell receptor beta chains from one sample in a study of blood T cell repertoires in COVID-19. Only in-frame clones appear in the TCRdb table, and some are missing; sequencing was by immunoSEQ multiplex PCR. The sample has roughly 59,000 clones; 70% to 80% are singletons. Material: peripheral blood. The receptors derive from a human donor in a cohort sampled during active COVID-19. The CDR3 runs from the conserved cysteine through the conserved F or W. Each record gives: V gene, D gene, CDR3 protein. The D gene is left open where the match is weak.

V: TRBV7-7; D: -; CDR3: CASSPFEVADTEAFF
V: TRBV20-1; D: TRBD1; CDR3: CSASRSDRVPEAFF
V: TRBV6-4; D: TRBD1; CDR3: CASTPGTGPNTEAFF
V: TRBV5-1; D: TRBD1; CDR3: CASSLIWGQGGNTIYF
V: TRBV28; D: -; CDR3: CASSFPGRVRNQPQHF
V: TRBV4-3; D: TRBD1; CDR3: CASSQEQGQGGEQFF
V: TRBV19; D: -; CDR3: CASSMRGAGDQPQHF
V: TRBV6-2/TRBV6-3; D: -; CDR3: CASSRNTGREAFF
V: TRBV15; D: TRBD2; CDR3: CATSRDGTRRNEQFF
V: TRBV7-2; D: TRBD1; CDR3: CASSSTDRARFF
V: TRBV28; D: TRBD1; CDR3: CASSLSGTGGEKLFF
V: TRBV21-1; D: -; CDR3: CASSKTGTSGTYNEQFF
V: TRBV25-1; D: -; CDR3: CASSEQSGQLYNEQFF
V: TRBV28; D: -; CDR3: CASRRDLTVEQYF
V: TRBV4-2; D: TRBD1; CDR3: CASSQGNAGGLGEQYF
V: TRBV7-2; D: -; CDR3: CASSFYLAGELFF
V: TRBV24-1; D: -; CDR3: CATSDSKREFF
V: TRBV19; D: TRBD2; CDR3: CASSRVRLAGTVDEQFF
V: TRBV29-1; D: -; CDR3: CSVGERFFSERDYGYTF
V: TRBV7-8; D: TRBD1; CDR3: CASSLRTGHTEAFF
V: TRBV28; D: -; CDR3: CASSLLATGNYEQYF
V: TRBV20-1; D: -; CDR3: CSASEGTGLNGYTF
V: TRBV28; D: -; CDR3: CASRLEQGSGADTQYF
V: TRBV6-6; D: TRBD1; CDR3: CASSYSSGQTEAFF
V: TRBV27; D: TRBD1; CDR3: CASSFLGDSKETQYF
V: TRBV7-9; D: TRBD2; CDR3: CASSLPSGRAYEQYF
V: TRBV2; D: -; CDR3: CASSEAPWPRGNQPQHF
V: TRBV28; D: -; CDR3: CASSLRPVQVETQYF
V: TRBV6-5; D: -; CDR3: CATYRVDEQYF
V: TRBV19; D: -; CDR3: CASSILGLFNEQFF
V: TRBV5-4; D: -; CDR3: CASSSGELNEQYF
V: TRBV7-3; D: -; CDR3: CASSIDRYYEQYF
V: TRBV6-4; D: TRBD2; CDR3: CASSDQATSAPDTQYF
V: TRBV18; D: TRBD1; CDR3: CASSAGQELYGYTF
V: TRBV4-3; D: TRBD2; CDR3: CASSPIAGGPSDTQYF
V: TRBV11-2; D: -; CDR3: CASSLSGTSQETQYF
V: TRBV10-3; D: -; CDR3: CAISESGRDLGSYEQYF
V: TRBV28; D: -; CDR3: CASSNPERGNYGYTF
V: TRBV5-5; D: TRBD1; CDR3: CASSATWDRVYEQYF
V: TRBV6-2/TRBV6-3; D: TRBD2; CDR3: CASSYSNLAGGNHLRTDTQYF
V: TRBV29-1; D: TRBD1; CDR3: CSVRDRGINEQFF
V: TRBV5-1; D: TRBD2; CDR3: CASSPRLSGASANEQFF
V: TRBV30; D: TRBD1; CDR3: CAWRGQGIAYEQYF
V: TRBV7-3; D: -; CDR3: CASSRSGTGELFF
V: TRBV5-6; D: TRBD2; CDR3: CASRSVQREAGELFF
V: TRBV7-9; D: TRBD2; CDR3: CASSILAGPQETQYF
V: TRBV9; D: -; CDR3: CASSVSGDSAYNEQFF
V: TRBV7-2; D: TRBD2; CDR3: CASSLETSGSYNEQFF
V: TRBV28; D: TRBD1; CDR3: CASRGRDRGHEQYF
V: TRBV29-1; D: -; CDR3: CSAKTGGRNTIYF
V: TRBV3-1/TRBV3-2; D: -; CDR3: CASSRAGLAGGYTF
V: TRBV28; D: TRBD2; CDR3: CASSLFLAEGYEQYF
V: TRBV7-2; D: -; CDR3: CASSLRTGNQPQHF
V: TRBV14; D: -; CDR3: CASSSQRGREDSYEQYF
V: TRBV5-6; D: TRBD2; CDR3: CASSRWGEGETQYF